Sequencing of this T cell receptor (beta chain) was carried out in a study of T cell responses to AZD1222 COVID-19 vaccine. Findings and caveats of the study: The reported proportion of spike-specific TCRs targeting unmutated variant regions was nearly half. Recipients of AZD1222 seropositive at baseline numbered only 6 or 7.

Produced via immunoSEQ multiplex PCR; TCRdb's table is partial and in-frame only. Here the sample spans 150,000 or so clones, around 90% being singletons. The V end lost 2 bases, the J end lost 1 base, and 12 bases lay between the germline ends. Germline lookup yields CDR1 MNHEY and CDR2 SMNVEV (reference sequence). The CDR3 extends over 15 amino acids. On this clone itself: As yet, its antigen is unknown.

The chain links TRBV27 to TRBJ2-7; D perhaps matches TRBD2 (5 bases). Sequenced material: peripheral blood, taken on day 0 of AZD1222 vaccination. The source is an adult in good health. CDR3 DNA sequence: TGTGCCAGCAGTTTAAAGAGCGGCAAATCCTACGAGCAGTACTTC. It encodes CASSLKSGKSYEQYF.